This T cell receptor beta chain comes out of a study of neurological immune-mediated disorders. Using its own MiXCR run on the 5' RACE reads, TCRdb lists one record per CDR3 protein. The table has tens of thousands of distinct CDR3 sequences, 13% to 15% seen once. The CDR3 totals 17 residues. V shed 5 bases and J 9 bases; nucleotides not matched to a gene: 11. Germline lookup yields CDR1 SGHDN and CDR2 FVKESK. The origin of this receptor is a woman in her 50s in good health. Source material: PBMCs. V usage is TRBV14 and J usage is TRBJ2-1, with TRBD2 matching 15 bases. The CDR3 loop reads CASSSRRGLAGGGEQFF. CDR3 DNA: TGTGCCAGCAGCTCCCGCCGTGGACTAGCGGGAGGGGGTGAGCAGTTCTTC.